This is a list of T cell receptor beta chains from one sample in a study of identical twins. TCRdb itself ran the 5' RACE reads through MiXCR, one entry per CDR3 protein. The sample contains 200,000 to 250,000 distinct CDR3 sequences, about 7.5% of which appear only once. The sample was also linked to a second study, of yellow fever vaccine responses in identical twins.

The sequencing sample was made of memory (CD45RO+) T cells sorted from blood. These receptors came from a woman aged 18-29 years in good health. Each CDR3 is given with its conserved first and last residue. D genes are given only for firm matches. A row's size may be missing; if present it is once, few, many or a size class.

length	size	V	D	J	DNA	CDR3
14	few	TRBV2	-	TRBJ2-7	TGTGCCAGCAGTGAAGCGGAGGAGGTCTACGAGCAGTACTTC	CASSEAEEVYEQYF
15	-	TRBV28	-	TRBJ2-3	TGTGCCAGCAGTTTACAAAGGGGAGTAAGGGATACGCAGTATTTT	CASSLQRGVRDTQYF
13	few	TRBV10-3	-	TRBJ2-7	TGTGCCATCAGTCTTCGTACAGACTACGAGCAGTACTTC	CAISLRTDYEQYF
13	few	TRBV6-1	-	TRBJ2-2	TGTGCCAGCAGTCTAGCGTGGACCGGGGAGCTGTTTTTT	CASSLAWTGELFF
15	few	TRBV28	TRBD1	TRBJ1-5	TGTGCCAGCAGGCTAGGGGGACAGGGCAATCAGCCCCAGCATTTT	CASRLGGQGNQPQHF
11	-	TRBV29-1	-	TRBJ2-7	TGCAGCGTTGAAGCTGGACAGTTCCTCATCTTC	CSVEAGQFLIF
14	many	TRBV9	-	TRBJ2-5	TGTGCCAGCAGCCCCCAAGACTTAGAAGAGACCCAGTACTTC	CASSPQDLEETQYF
14	many	TRBV11-2	TRBD2	TRBJ2-1	TGTGCCAGCGGCTCGACTAGCGGGACGATTGAGCAGTTCTTC	CASGSTSGTIEQFF
15	many	TRBV28	-	TRBJ2-1	TGTGCCAGCGAACCCCCTGGTGGGCTTGGCTATGAGCAGTTCTTC	CASEPPGGLGYEQFF
13	many	TRBV29-1	TRBD1	TRBJ1-2	TGCAGCGTTGGAACAGGGGCCGCCTATGGCTACACCTTC	CSVGTGAAYGYTF
15	few	TRBV12-5	-	TRBJ2-1	TGTGCTAGTGAGTCATCCGGAGCAGCCTACAATGAGCAGTTCTTC	CASESSGAAYNEQFF
18	-	TRBV7-6	TRBD2	TRBJ2-7	TGTGCCAGCAGCCGGTTCGGGGCTAGCGGGCTCGAACCTTACGAGCAGTACTTC	CASSRFGASGLEPYEQYF
11	many	TRBV29-1	-	TRBJ1-1	TGCAGCGTTGTCATGACCACTGAAGCTTTCTTT	CSVVMTTEAFF